What follows are 6 T cell receptor beta chains derived from one specimen sequenced in a study of control samples from healthy donors and cancer patients. Generated by immunoSEQ multiplex PCR, the TCRdb table keeps only in-frame clones and is missing some. The sample has 77,000 or so clones, 90% to 95% seen once. Sequenced: blood. The source of these receptors is a man in his thirties or forties in good health.

This sequence joins TRBV10-2 and TRBJ2-3; no clear D gene. The CDR3 has 13 residues. The germline V and J ends were trimmed by 8 bases and 1 base, with 10 bases remaining between them. Germline CDR1 and CDR2: WSHSY and SAAADI. The CDR3 spells CASGGLGTDTQYF. CDR3 bases: TGCGCCAGCGGTGGGCTCGGCACAGATACGCAGTATTTT.

V is TRBV7-3 and J is TRBJ2-7, with a possible D match to TRBD1 (5 bases). Looked up from germline, CDR1 is SGHTA and CDR2 is FQGTGA. Trimming stripped 0 bases from V and 5 bases from J, with 8 bases between. There are 13 residues in the CDR3. CDR3 in DNA: TGTGCCAGCAGCTTAACTCCAGGGCACGAGCAGTACTTC. Amino acid sequence: CASSLTPGHEQYF.

This chain joins TRBV4-3 and TRBJ2-3; 8 bases fit TRBD1. J was trimmed by 6 bases and V by 4 bases; bases with no gene match: 3. Germline loops: CDR1 LGHNA, CDR2 YSLEER. This CDR3 is 13 amino acids long. The CDR3 loop reads CASSPTGVDTQYF. The CDR3 coding sequence is TGCGCCAGCAGCCCGACAGGGGTGGATACGCAGTATTTT.

The chain links TRBV21-1 to TRBJ2-7. TRBV21-1 is flagged as a pseudogene. CDR3 length: 15 residues. The CDR3 DNA follows: TGTGCCAGCAGCAAAGGCGCAGATCCCCCCTACGAGCAGTACTTC. Amino acid sequence: CASSKGADPPYEQYF.

The V call is TRBV9, the J call TRBJ2-3, with TRBD2 identical over 8 bases. The germline V gene encodes CDR1 SGDLS and CDR2 YYNGEE. V lost 0 bases and J lost 10; bases outside the gene matches: 4. The CDR3 length is 13 residues. The CDR3: CASSVGRGGSQYF. For the CDR3, the DNA is TGTGCCAGCAGCGTAGGTCGGGGGGGTTCGCAGTATTTT. Based on the CDR3 plus reference TRBV9 and TRBJ2-3, the full variable domain is DSGVTQTPKHLITATGQRVTLRCSPRSGDLSVYWYQQSLDQGLQFLIQYYNGEERAKGNILERFSAQQFPDLHSELNLSSLELGDSALYFCASSVGRGGSQYFGPGTRLTVL.

CDR3 nucleotides: TGCGCCAGCAGCATGGACGGACGACCTAGCTCCTACGAGCAGTACTTC. Translating it yields CASSMDGRPSSYEQYF. The chain links TRBV5-1 to TRBJ2-7; D gene ambiguous. The germline gives CDR1 SGHRS, CDR2 YFSETQ. This CDR3 has 16 amino acids. The V end was cut by 4 bases, the J end by 0 bases, with 17 bases between.